The 12 T cell receptor beta chains below come from one sample, sequenced in a study of blood T cell repertoires in COVID-19. TCRdb's table, derived via immunoSEQ multiplex PCR, lists solely in-frame clones and lacks some. The sample includes roughly 30,000 clones, over 70% of them seen just once. The sample taken for sequencing was peripheral blood. The receptors originated from a woman in her sixties or seventies with acute or convalescent COVID-19.

This clone was detected only a few times. The chain uses TRBV4-1 and TRBJ1-5; D is unclear. V shed 3 bases and J shed 5 bases, with 14 bases lying between them. The CDR3 is 15 amino acids. Germline values: CDR1 MGHRA, CDR2 YSYEKL. CDR3 DNA: TGCGCCAGCAGCCAGGCTCCGGGATTCGATCAGCCCCAGCATTTT. Translated, it gives CASSQAPGFDQPQHF.

The rearrangement links TRBV29-1 to TRBJ1-2, with 8 positions matching TRBD1. Trimming at V came to 6 bases and at J to 4 bases, leaving 13 bases not matched to a gene. Looked up from germline, CDR1 is SQVTM and CDR2 is ANQGSEA. The CDR3 length is 15 residues. For the CDR3, the DNA is TGCAGCGTGACGGGACAGGCCTTTTCAGCCTATGGCTACACCTTC. Its translation: CSVTGQAFSAYGYTF.

The rearrangement joins TRBV12-3 or TRBV12-4 to TRBJ1-2; no reliable D call. The CDR3 consists of 13 residues. V was shortened by 6 bases and J by 8 bases, with 16 bases between the two germline ends. The CDR3 here is CASSPRATGGYTF. CDR3 bases: TGTGCCAGCAGCCCCCGGGCTACGGGAGGCTACACCTTC.

This clone was picked up a small number of times. The chain joins TRBV4-1 to TRBJ2-7; the D gene is possibly TRBD1 (5 bases). Germline assignment: CDR1 MGHRA and CDR2 YSYEKL. V lost 1 base, J lost 1 base, and 14 bases lay in between. CDR3 length equals 16 residues. The CDR3 spells CASSQGQGLASYEQYF. DNA for the CDR3: TGCGCCAGCAGCCAAGGGCAGGGTCTCGCATCCTACGAGCAGTACTTC.

There are a few counts of this clone. The chain is built from TRBV2 and TRBJ2-7, with TRBD1 identical over 7 bases. This CDR3 comprises 13 residues. Germline V gene sequence: CDR1 SNHLY, CDR2 FYNNEI. After removal of 10 bases from V and 3 bases from J, the junction contained 9 bases not matched to a gene. In DNA, the CDR3 is TGTGCCATACAGGGGACGGCAAACTACGAGCAGTACTTC. This sequence encodes CAIQGTANYEQYF.

The chain is built from TRBV5-6 and TRBJ2-7, with D tentatively TRBD1 (6 bases). Germline-derived CDR1 and CDR2 are SGHDT and YYEEEE. This CDR3 comprises 13 residues. With 4 bases removed from V and 4 bases from J, the gap between germline ends came to 12 bases. Here the CDR3 reads CASSPDRLYEQYF. The CDR3, as DNA: TGTGCCAGCAGCCCAGACAGGCTGTACGAGCAGTACTTC.

The rearrangement links TRBV19 to TRBJ2-3, with TRBD1 identical over 12 bases. There are 14 residues in the CDR3. Germline loops: CDR1 LNHDA, CDR2 SQIVND (reference sequence). The V segment lost 7 bases and the J segment 6 bases; nucleotides outside the gene matches: 5. CDR3: CASKGTGGADTQYF. The CDR3 region has the DNA TGTGCCAGTAAGGGGACAGGGGGCGCGGATACGCAGTATTTT. Looking up the rest from reference TRBV19 and TRBJ2-3 gives the full variable domain: DGGITQSPKYLFRKEGQNVTLSCEQNLNHDAMYWYRQDPGQGLRLIYYSQIVNDFQKGDIAEGYSVSREKKESFPLTVTSAQKNPTAFYLCASKGTGGADTQYFGPGTRLTVL.

CDR3 bases: TGCGCCAGCAGCTTGGTGGTAGCGGGGGCTGGGGCCAACGTCCTGACTTTC. Translating gives CASSLVVAGAGANVLTF. The chain combines TRBV5-1 with TRBJ2-6; 9 bases align to TRBD2. Germline V gene sequence: CDR1 SGHRS, CDR2 YFSETQ. Trimming at V came to 0 bases and at J to 2 bases, leaving 3 bases not matched to a gene. The CDR3 is 17 amino acids.

The chain joins TRBV6-5 to TRBJ1-1; D is unresolved. V gave up 5 bases and J gave up 4 bases, with 11 bases separating them. This CDR3 is built from 13 residues. Germline values: CDR1 MNHEY, CDR2 SVGAGI. CDR3 amino acids: CASSPPGRTEAFF. The CDR3 DNA is TGTGCCAGCAGTCCACCGGGTCGCACTGAAGCTTTCTTT.

This chain uses TRBV18 with TRBJ1-4; D perhaps matches TRBD1 (6 bases). Germline V gives CDR1 KGHSH, CDR2 LQKENI. This CDR3 has 18 residues. Trimming left V 4 bases short and J 0 bases short, with 18 bases between. The chain's CDR3 is CASSQTMPQGSTNEKLFF. For the CDR3, the DNA is TGTGCCAGCTCACAGACAATGCCACAGGGATCAACTAATGAAAAACTGTTTTTT.

This rearrangement joins TRBV28 to TRBJ1-6; D possibly corresponds to TRBD1 (5 bases). Germline V gene data show CDR1 as MDHEN and CDR2 as SYDVKM. This CDR3 has 15 residues. V lost 5 bases, J lost 4 bases, and 12 bases lay in between. CDR3 nucleotide sequence: TGTGCCAGCAGTACCGGGACTCTTTATAATTCACCCCTCCACTTT. Its translation: CASSTGTLYNSPLHF.

A remark on this clone: Other nucleotide sequences in the sample specify the same CDR3. The chain recombines TRBV3-1 (or the pseudogene TRBV3-2) with TRBJ1-1; D unresolved. This CDR3 region has 14 residues. Trimming left V 2 bases short and J 1 base short, with 8 bases between. Germline V lookup: CDR1 LGHDT, CDR2 YNNKEL (reference sequence). CDR3 in DNA: TGTGCCAGCAGCCAACGACAAAAGAACACTGAAGCTTTCTTT. It specifies CASSQRQKNTEAFF.